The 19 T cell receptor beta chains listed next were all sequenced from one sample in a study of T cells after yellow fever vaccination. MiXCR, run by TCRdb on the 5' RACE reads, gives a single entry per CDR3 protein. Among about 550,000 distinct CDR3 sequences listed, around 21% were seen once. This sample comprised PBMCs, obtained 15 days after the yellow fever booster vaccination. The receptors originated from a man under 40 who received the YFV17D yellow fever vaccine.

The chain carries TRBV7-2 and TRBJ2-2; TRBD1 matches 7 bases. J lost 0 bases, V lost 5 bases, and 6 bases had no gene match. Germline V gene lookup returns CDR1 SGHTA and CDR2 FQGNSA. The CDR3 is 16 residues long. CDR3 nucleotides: TGTGCCAGCAGCCTATTAGGGACAGCGAACACCGGGGAGCTGTTTTTT. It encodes CASSLLGTANTGELFF.

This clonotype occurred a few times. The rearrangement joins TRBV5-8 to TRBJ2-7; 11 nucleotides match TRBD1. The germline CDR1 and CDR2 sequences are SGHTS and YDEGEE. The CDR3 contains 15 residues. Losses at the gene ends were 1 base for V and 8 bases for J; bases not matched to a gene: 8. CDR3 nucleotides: TGTGCCAGCAGCTTGCCCGGGACAGGGGGAAGTAAGCAGTACTTC. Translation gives CASSLPGTGGSKQYF. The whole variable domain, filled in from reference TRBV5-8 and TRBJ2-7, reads EAGVTQSPTHLIKTRGQQATLRCSPISGHTSVYWYQQALGLGLQFLLWYDEGEERNRGNFPPRFSGRQFPNYSSELNVNALELEDSALYLCASSLPGTGGSKQYFGPGTRLTVT.

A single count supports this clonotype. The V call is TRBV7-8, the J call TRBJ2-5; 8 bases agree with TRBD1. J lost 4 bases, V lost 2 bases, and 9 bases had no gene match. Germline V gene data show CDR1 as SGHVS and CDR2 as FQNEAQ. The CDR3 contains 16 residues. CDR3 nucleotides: TGTGCCAGCAGCTTAACTTCCGGGACAGGTTTAGAGACCCAGTACTTC. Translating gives CASSLTSGTGLETQYF.

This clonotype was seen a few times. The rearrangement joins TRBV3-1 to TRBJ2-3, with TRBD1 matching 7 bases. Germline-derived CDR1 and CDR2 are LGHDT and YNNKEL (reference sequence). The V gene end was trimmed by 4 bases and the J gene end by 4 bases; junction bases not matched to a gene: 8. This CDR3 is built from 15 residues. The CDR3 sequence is CASSLVGGASDTQYF. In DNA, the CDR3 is TGTGCCAGCAGCCTGGTAGGGGGCGCCTCAGATACGCAGTATTTT.

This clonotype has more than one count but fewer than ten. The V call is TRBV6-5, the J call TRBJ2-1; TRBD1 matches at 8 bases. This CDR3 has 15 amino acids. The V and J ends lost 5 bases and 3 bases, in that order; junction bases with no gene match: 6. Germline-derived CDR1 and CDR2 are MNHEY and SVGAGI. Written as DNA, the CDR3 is TGTGCCAGCAGTCAACTCGGACAGGGCTACAATGAGCAGTTCTTC. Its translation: CASSQLGQGYNEQFF.

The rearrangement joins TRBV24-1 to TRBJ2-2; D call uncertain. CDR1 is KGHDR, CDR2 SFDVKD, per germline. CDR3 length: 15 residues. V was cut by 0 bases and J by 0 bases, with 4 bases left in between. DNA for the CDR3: TGTGCCACCAGTGATTTGCTAGCGAACACCGGGGAGCTGTTTTTT. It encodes CATSDLLANTGELFF.

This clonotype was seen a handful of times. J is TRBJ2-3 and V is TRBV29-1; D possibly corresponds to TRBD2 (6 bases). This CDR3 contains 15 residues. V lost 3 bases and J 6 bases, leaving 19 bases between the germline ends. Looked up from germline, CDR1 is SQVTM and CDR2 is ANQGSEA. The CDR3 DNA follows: TGCAGCGTTGAGGGGACTCTTACGGGTGCGGATACGCAGTATTTT. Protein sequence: CSVEGTLTGADTQYF.

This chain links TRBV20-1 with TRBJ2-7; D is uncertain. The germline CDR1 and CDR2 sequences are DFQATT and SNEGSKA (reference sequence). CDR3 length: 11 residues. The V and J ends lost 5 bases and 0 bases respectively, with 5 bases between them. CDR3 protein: CSAVPSYEQYF. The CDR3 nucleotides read TGCAGTGCTGTCCCCTCCTACGAGCAGTACTTC.

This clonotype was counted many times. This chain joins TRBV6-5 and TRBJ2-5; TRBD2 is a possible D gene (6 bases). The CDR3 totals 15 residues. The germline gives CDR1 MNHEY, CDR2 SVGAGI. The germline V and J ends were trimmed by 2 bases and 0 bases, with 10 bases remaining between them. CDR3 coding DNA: TGTGCCAGCAGTTACGTGGCGGGGTACCAAGAGACCCAGTACTTC. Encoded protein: CASSYVAGYQETQYF.

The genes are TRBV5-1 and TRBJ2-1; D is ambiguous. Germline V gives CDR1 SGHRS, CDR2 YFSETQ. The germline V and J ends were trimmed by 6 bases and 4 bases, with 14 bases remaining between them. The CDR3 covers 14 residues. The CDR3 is CASKGQRLYNEQFF. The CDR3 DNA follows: TGCGCCAGCAAGGGTCAGAGACTGTACAATGAGCAGTTCTTC.

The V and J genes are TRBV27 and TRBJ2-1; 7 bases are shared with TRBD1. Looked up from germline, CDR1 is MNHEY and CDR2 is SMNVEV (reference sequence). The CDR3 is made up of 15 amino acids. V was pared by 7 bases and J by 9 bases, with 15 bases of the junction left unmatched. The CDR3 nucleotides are TGTGCCAGCACCTCCCCAAGAAGGGGGCATGGTGAGCAGTTCTTC. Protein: CASTSPRRGHGEQFF.

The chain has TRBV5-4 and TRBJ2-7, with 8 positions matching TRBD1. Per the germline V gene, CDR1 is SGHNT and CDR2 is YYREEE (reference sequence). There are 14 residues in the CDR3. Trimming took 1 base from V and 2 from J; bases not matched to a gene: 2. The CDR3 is CASSLQGATYEQYF. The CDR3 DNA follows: TGTGCCAGCAGCTTGCAGGGGGCCACCTACGAGCAGTACTTC.

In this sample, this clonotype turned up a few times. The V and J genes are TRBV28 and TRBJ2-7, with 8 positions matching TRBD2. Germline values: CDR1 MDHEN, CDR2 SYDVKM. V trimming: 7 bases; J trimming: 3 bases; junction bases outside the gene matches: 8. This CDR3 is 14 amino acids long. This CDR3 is CASTSAGGIYEQYF. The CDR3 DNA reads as TGTGCCAGCACTTCGGCGGGAGGTATCTACGAGCAGTACTTC.

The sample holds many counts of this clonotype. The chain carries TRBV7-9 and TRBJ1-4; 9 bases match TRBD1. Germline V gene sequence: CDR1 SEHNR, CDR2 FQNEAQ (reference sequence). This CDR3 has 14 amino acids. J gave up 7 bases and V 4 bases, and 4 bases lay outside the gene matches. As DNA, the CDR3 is TGTGCCAGCAGCTCACAGGGGGCTTTTGAAAAACTGTTTTTT. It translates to CASSSQGAFEKLFF.

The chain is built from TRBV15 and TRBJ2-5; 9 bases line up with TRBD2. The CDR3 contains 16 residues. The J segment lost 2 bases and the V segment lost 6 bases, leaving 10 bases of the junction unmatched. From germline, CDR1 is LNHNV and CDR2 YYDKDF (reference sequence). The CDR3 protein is CATRRPSGKAQETQYF. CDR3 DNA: TGTGCCACCAGGAGGCCTAGCGGGAAGGCTCAAGAGACCCAGTACTTC.

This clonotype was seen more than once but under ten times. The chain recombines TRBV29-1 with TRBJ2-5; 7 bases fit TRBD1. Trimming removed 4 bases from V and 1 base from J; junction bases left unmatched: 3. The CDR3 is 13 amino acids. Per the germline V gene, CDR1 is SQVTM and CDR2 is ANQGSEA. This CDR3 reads CSVVRDSQETQYF. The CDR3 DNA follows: TGCAGCGTTGTCAGGGACAGCCAAGAGACCCAGTACTTC.

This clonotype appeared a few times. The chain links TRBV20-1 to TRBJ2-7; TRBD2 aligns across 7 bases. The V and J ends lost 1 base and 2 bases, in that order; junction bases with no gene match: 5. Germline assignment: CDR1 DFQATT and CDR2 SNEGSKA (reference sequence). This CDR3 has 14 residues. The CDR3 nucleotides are TGCAGTGCTAGAGTGTCTAGCGGCCCCTACGAGCAGTACTTC. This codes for CSARVSSGPYEQYF.

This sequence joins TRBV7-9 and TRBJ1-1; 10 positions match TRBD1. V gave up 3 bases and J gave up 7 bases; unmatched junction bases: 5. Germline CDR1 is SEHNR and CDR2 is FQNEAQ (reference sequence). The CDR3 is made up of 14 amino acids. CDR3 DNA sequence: TGTGCCAGCAGCTTGACAGGGGGCCAGGGTGAAGCTTTCTTT. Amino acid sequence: CASSLTGGQGEAFF.

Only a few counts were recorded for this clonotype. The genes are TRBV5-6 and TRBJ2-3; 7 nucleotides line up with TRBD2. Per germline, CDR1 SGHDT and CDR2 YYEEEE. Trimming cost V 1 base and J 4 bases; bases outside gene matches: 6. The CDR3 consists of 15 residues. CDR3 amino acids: CASSLTQGGADTQYF. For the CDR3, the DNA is TGTGCCAGCAGCTTGACTCAGGGAGGGGCAGATACGCAGTATTTT.